This T cell receptor (beta chain) was sequenced in a study of lymphopenia after photon versus proton radiotherapy. Clones were sequenced by immunoSEQ multiplex PCR, and TCRdb holds only the in-frame ones, with some missing. The sample has 45,000 to 65,000 clones; roughly 90% are singletons. The germline CDR1 and CDR2 sequences are SNHLY and FYNNEI. Between the trimmed V and J ends, which lost 3 bases and 1 base, there was a span of 9 bases. The CDR3 covers 15 residues. The starting material was peripheral blood, obtained from a patient treated with photon-based radiotherapy. This chain joins TRBV2 and TRBJ2-2; D possibly corresponds to TRBD1 (5 bases). This clonotype originated in a woman in her forties with cholangiocarcinoma. In nucleotides, the CDR3 is TGTGCCAGCAGTGAGATCCAGGGGAACACCGGGGAGCTGTTTTTT. It codes for CASSEIQGNTGELFF.